The next 27 T cell receptor beta chains were all read from a single sample in a study of T cells in Graves' hyperthyroidism and ophthalmopathy. Amplified TCR beta CDR3 regions came from RNA transcripts. Carried out on the TCR CDR3, a first-round RT-PCR used the HTBI primer set. TCRdb processed the multiplex PCR reads anew with MiXCR; each CDR3 protein has one entry. The sample shows around 500,000 distinct CDR3 sequences, roughly 23% of them seen only once. Sequencing was done on a sample of blood. The receptors stem from a woman in her seventies with Graves' ophthalmopathy.

In this sample, this clonotype turned up a few times. The V call is TRBV7-6, the J call TRBJ2-7, with a tentative D call TRBD2 (6 bases). Germline V gene lookup returns CDR1 SGHVS and CDR2 FNYEAQ. The germline V and J ends were trimmed by 4 bases and 3 bases, with 19 bases remaining between them. CDR3 length equals 16 residues. The CDR3 reads CASSSAVGTVYYEQYF. The CDR3 DNA reads as TGTGCCAGCAGCTCCGCCGTTGGGACTGTATACTACGAGCAGTACTTC.

This clonotype turned up a few times. V usage is TRBV6-1 and J usage is TRBJ2-2, with TRBD1 as a possible D gene (5 bases). V was clipped by 2 bases and J by 1 base, with 8 bases between them. Germline CDR1 MNHNS, CDR2 SASEGT. This CDR3 is built from 15 residues. CDR3 sequence (DNA): TGTGCCAGCAGTGAATCGACAGAGAACACCGGGGAGCTGTTTTTT. Translating gives CASSESTENTGELFF.

V is TRBV12-3 or TRBV12-4 and J is TRBJ2-1; TRBD2 agrees at 10 bases. V trimming: 10 bases; J trimming: 4 bases; junction bases outside the gene matches: 7. The CDR3 contains 14 residues. In DNA form, the CDR3 reads TGTGCCACCACAACTAGCGGGAAATACAATGAGCAGTTCTTC. Its protein product is CATTTSGKYNEQFF.

The chain's CDR3 is CASTGADTQYF. The CDR3 DNA reads TGTGCCTCCACCGGGGCTGATACGCAGTATTTT. The chain links TRBV15 to TRBJ2-3, with D possibly called TRBD1 or TRBD2 (5 bases each). There are 11 residues in the CDR3. Germline V gene data show CDR1 as LNHNV and CDR2 as YYDKDF (reference sequence). V was pared by 11 bases and J by 6 bases, with 12 bases between. The full variable domain, completed using reference TRBV15 and TRBJ2-3, is DAMVIQNPRYQVTQFGKPVTLSCSQTLNHNVMYWYQQKSSQAPKLLFHYYDKDFNNEADTPDNFQSRRPNTSFCFLDIRSPGLGDTAMYLCASTGADTQYFGPGTRLTVL.

Many counts were recorded for this clonotype. In nucleotides, the CDR3 is TGTGCCAGCAGTGTCGCGACAGTTCATGGCTACACCTTC. It specifies CASSVATVHGYTF. The J gene is TRBJ1-2, the V gene TRBV2; D is possibly TRBD1 (5 bases). The CDR3 is made up of 13 amino acids. V lost 4 bases and J 6 bases, leaving 12 bases between the germline ends. From germline, CDR1 is SNHLY and CDR2 FYNNEI.

This clonotype came up many times. CDR3 sequence: CASTHGTGGETQYF. The CDR3 DNA sequence: TGTGCCAGCACCCACGGGACCGGCGGAGAGACCCAGTACTTC. This chain uses TRBV11-3 with TRBJ2-5; D may correspond to TRBD1 or TRBD2 (5 bases each). V lost 7 bases, J lost 4 bases, and 16 bases lay in between. CDR1 SGHNT and CDR2 YENEEA come from the germline V gene. This CDR3 spans 14 amino acids.

A few counts support this clonotype. The V gene is TRBV19, the J gene TRBJ2-1; 7 bases line up with TRBD1. The V segment lost 5 bases and the J segment 2 bases; nucleotides outside the gene matches: 6. Germline assignment: CDR1 LNHDA and CDR2 SQIVND (reference sequence). The CDR3 totals 15 residues. The CDR3 loop reads CASSEGARPYNEQFF. The CDR3 DNA reads as TGTGCCAGTAGTGAGGGGGCAAGGCCCTACAATGAGCAGTTCTTC.

In its sample, this clonotype was seen a few times. The chain joins TRBV27 to TRBJ2-1; possibly TRBD1 for D (5 bases). CDR1 is MNHEY, CDR2 SMNVEV, per germline (reference sequence). There are 13 residues in the CDR3. V lost 3 bases to trimming and J lost 9 bases, with 12 bases between them. This chain's CDR3 is CASSFVVGVEQFF. The DNA for the CDR3 is TGTGCCAGCAGTTTTGTCGTAGGGGTTGAGCAGTTCTTC.

In this sample, this clonotype turned up a few times. The chain joins TRBV7-2 to TRBJ2-7, with no clear D. Trimming pared 5 bases from V and 2 bases from J, leaving 16 bases between. Germline V CDR1 and CDR2: SGHTA, FQGNSA. The CDR3 has 15 amino acids. The CDR3 DNA is TGTGCCAGCAGCCCAATGGGCGCAATCCCCTACGAGCAGTACTTC. This encodes CASSPMGAIPYEQYF.

The rearrangement links TRBV30 to TRBJ2-6; D gene uncertain. V gave up 3 bases and J gave up 1 base, with 13 bases separating them. The CDR3 is made up of 16 amino acids. Germline values: CDR1 GTSNPN, CDR2 SVGIG (reference sequence). CDR3 sequence (DNA): TGTGCCTGGAGGGCCCCCTGGGGATCTGGGGCCAACGTCCTGACTTTC. This sequence encodes CAWRAPWGSGANVLTF.

In the case of this clonotype: The junction departs from the called germline gene at one end, perhaps through a read error. The V gene is TRBV7-2, the J gene TRBJ2-2; 7 bases line up with TRBD2. Germline assignment: CDR1 SGHTA and CDR2 FQGNSA. This CDR3 region has 16 residues. CDR3 coding DNA: TGTGCCAGCAACTTAGTGGGCGGGAGAGGGACCGGGGAGCTGTTTTTT. This sequence encodes CASNLVGGRGTGELFF.

This clonotype appeared once. A much larger clone differs by one base, so this may be a read error. Here the CDR3 omits its conserved ending phenylalanine or tryptophan, so a read error is the likely source. The chain links TRBV11-2 to TRBJ1-1; 7 bases map to TRBD1. V was clipped by 1 base and J by 1 base; unmatched bases: 3. Looked up from germline, CDR1 is SGHAT and CDR2 is FQNNGV. The CDR3 runs to 15 residues. The CDR3 sequence: CASSLVRQGNTEAFL. CDR3 nucleotide sequence: TGTGCCAGCAGCTTAGTCCGACAGGGGAACACTGAAGCTTTCCTT.

The chain uses TRBV9 and TRBJ2-5; 13 positions agree with TRBD2. Unmatched junction bases numbered 7, after V lost 3 bases and J lost 5 bases. Germline V gene sequence: CDR1 SGDLS, CDR2 YYNGEE. The CDR3 sequence is 16 residues long. The CDR3 loop reads CASSGPGLAGRETQYF. DNA of the CDR3: TGTGCCAGCAGCGGCCCGGGACTAGCGGGAAGGGAGACCCAGTACTTC.

In its sample, this clonotype was seen a few times. V is TRBV20-1 and J is TRBJ2-5; TRBD1 aligns across 7 bases. Trimming removed 3 bases from V and 0 bases from J; junction bases left unmatched: 4. CDR1 is DFQATT, CDR2 SNEGSKA, per germline (reference sequence). The CDR3 runs to 14 residues. Here the CDR3 reads CSASLGQYQETQYF. The CDR3, as DNA: TGCAGTGCTAGTTTGGGACAGTACCAAGAGACCCAGTACTTC.

The V gene is TRBV3-1, the J gene TRBJ1-6; D gene unclear. Germline CDR1 is LGHDT and CDR2 is YNNKEL (reference sequence). The CDR3 runs to 15 residues. Trimming shortened V by 4 bases and J by 5 bases, and 12 bases separated the two germline ends. CDR3 sequence: CASSPRAGNNSPLHF. As DNA, the CDR3 is TGTGCCAGCAGCCCGCGCGCTGGCAATAATTCACCCCTCCACTTT.

This clonotype occurred a few times. The V and J genes are TRBV12-3 or TRBV12-4 and TRBJ1-1, with D possibly being TRBD1 (6 bases). This CDR3 comprises 13 residues. The V end lost 3 bases, the J end lost 9 bases, and 14 bases lay between the germline ends. The chain's CDR3 is CASSFTGGLKAFF. CDR3 sequence (DNA): TGTGCCAGCAGTTTTACCGGGGGCCTGAAAGCTTTCTTT.

The CDR3 reads CASDRGLGTEAFF. CDR3 coding DNA: TGTGCCAGTGACAGGGGGCTTGGCACTGAAGCTTTCTTT. This sequence joins TRBV19 and TRBJ1-1; 10 nucleotides line up with TRBD1. The CDR3 extends over 13 amino acids. With 8 bases clipped from V and 4 bases from J, the junction kept 4 bases outside the gene matches. Germline lookup yields CDR1 LNHDA and CDR2 SQIVND (reference sequence).

This clonotype appeared a few times. The chain employs TRBV7-3 and TRBJ2-3; TRBD2 matches at 8 bases. Germline V gene lookup returns CDR1 SGHTA and CDR2 FQGTGA. Trimming took 1 base from V and 4 from J; bases not matched to a gene: 10. CDR3 length equals 17 residues. The CDR3 sequence is CASSLIWREDFADTQYF. The CDR3 DNA is TGTGCCAGCAGCTTAATCTGGCGGGAGGACTTCGCAGATACGCAGTATTTT.

The CDR3 DNA sequence: TGTGCCAGCAGTTTCAGTGATACGGGTACGCAGTATTTT. It codes for CASSFSDTGTQYF. The rearrangement uses TRBV27 and TRBJ2-3; D gene unclear. The germline V and J ends were trimmed by 3 bases and 8 bases, with 12 bases remaining between them. The CDR3 runs to 13 residues. Germline loops: CDR1 MNHEY, CDR2 SMNVEV (reference sequence).

The CDR3 loop is CASSPEPLRAGVYDNEQFF. The CDR3 DNA follows: TGCGCCAGCAGCCCCGAACCTTTAAGGGCGGGAGTGTACGACAATGAGCAGTTCTTC. V is TRBV4-1 and J is TRBJ2-1; 7 bases fit TRBD2. J lost 5 bases, V lost 4 bases, and 20 bases had no gene match. The CDR3 extends over 19 amino acids. Germline loops: CDR1 MGHRA, CDR2 YSYEKL.

The CDR3 DNA sequence: TGTGCCAGCAGTTACTCTTGGCGGGCACTGTCAGGCAGCTACGAGCAGTACTTC. Encoded protein: CASSYSWRALSGSYEQYF. V gene TRBV6-5 combines with J gene TRBJ2-7; D may be TRBD2 (5 bases). Trimming stripped 0 bases from V and 3 bases from J, with 21 bases between. The V gene's germline CDR1 is MNHEY and CDR2 SVGAGI. There are 18 residues in the CDR3.

The chain recombines TRBV18 with TRBJ1-1; D gene unclear. This CDR3 spans 16 amino acids. The germline V gene has CDR1 KGHSH and CDR2 LQKENI. The V end lost 0 bases, the J end lost 4 bases, and 15 bases lay between the germline ends. The CDR3 DNA follows: TGTGCCAGCTCACCACCGTTAGCCCACACGGGCACTGAAGCTTTCTTT. Translated: CASSPPLAHTGTEAFF.

V and J are TRBV18 and TRBJ2-1; D unclear. CDR3 length: 17 residues. Trimming removed 3 bases from V and 3 bases from J, with 18 bases in between. Germline CDR1 and CDR2: KGHSH and LQKENI. The CDR3 spells CASSPRSRATLYNEQFF. In DNA, the CDR3 is TGTGCCAGCTCACCGAGGTCGCGAGCGACGCTCTACAATGAGCAGTTCTTC. The full variable domain, with the rest looked up from reference TRBV18 and TRBJ2-1, is NAGVMQNPRHLVRRRGQEARLRCSPMKGHSHVYWYRQLPEEGLKFMVYLQKENIIDESGMPKERFSAEFPKEGPSILRIQQVVRGDSAAYFCASSPRSRATLYNEQFFGPGTRLTVL.

Many counts were recorded for this clonotype. The chain is built from TRBV2 and TRBJ2-7; 7 nucleotides line up with TRBD1. The CDR3 loop spans 13 amino acids. The germline V gene encodes CDR1 SNHLY and CDR2 FYNNEI. J gave up 3 bases and V 6 bases, and 5 bases lay outside the gene matches. CDR3 in DNA: TGTGCCAGCAGAAAAGGGGGCAGCTACGAGCAGTACTTC. Encoded protein: CASRKGGSYEQYF. The variable domain in full, with the rest retrieved from reference TRBV2 and TRBJ2-7, is EPEVTQTPSHQVTQMGQEVILRCVPISNHLYFYWYRQILGQKVEFLVSFYNNEISEKSEIFDDQFSVERPDGSNFTLKIRSTKLEDSAMYFCASRKGGSYEQYFGPGTRLTVT.

This clonotype was counted between two and nine times. This chain joins TRBV24-1 and TRBJ2-4; D not certain. This CDR3 has 14 residues. V was clipped by 4 bases and J by 8 bases, with 14 bases between them. The germline gives CDR1 KGHDR, CDR2 SFDVKD. The CDR3 DNA is TGTGCCACCAGTGAGGTAGCAAGTCGGGACATTCAGTACTTC. Protein product: CATSEVASRDIQYF.

This clonotype was seen a handful of times. The chain is built from TRBV20-1 and TRBJ2-3; 10 bases match TRBD2. J gave up 1 base and V 5 bases, and 3 bases lay outside the gene matches. Germline-derived CDR1 and CDR2 are DFQATT and SNEGSKA (reference sequence). CDR3 size: 14 residues. CDR3 sequence: CSAAGTSGTDTQYF. In DNA, the CDR3 is TGCAGTGCTGCCGGGACTAGCGGCACAGATACGCAGTATTTT.

This rearrangement joins TRBV20-1 to TRBJ2-7, with D hard to call. The CDR3 totals 14 residues. Trimming took off 2 bases at V and 0 bases at J, with 11 bases between the two ends. Germline V lookup: CDR1 DFQATT, CDR2 SNEGSKA (reference sequence). This CDR3 is CSARRDVASYEQYF. The CDR3 DNA is TGCAGTGCTAGACGCGACGTCGCCTCCTACGAGCAGTACTTC.